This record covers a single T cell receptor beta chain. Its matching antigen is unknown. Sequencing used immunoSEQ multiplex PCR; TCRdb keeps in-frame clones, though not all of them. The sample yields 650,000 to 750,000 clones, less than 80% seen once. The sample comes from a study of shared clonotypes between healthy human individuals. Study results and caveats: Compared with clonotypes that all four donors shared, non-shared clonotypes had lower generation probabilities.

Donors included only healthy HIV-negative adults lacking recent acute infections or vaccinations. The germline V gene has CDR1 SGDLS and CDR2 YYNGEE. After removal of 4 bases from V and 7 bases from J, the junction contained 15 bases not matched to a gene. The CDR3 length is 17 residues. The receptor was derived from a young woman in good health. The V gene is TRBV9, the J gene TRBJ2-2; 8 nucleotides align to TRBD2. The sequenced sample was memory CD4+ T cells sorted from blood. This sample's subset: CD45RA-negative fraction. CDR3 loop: CASSQTKQRELGGELFF. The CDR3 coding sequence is TGTGCCAGCAGCCAGACTAAGCAGCGGGAGTTGGGCGGGGAGCTGTTTTTT.